This T cell receptor (beta chain) was captured in a study of blood T cell repertoires in COVID-19 (dated by TCRdb to about 2020). In the study overall: Samples from collaborators originated in the United States, Italy and Spain and spanned both the acute and convalescent phases of COVID-19. The prospective study material was composed of cDNA or gDNA derived from T cells, B-cell-depleted T cells, or PBMCs. Subjects who had been exposed to COVID-19, were actively infected with it, or had recovered from it provided the deeply sampled blood TCRbeta repertoires that made up the dataset. A freely available public database, intended as a resource for researchers studying the immune response to SARS-CoV-2, is where the repertoires were released. Samples were obtained from the ongoing ImmuneRACE study (first 160 participants) and from about 1,300 subjects provided by 6 global collaborators. The sample metadata nearly always contained a de-identified subject ID, COVID-19 status, age in years and sex. Where available, HLA class I and class II types were taken from metadata supplied by the sample provider and were not determined by assay-based typing.

The immunoSEQ Assay, a bias-controlled multiplex PCR, was used to amplify TCRbeta CDR3 regions from genomic DNA. In the source study's methods: Within the assay, amplification of reference gene primers was used to estimate how many nucleated cells each sample contained. Sequence reads were collapsed and filtered to measure the absolute abundance of every unique TCRbeta CDR3 rearrangement. For each sample, productive Simpson clonality was calculated as the square root of Simpson's diversity index over productive rearrangements. TCRdb took this table from immuneACCESS and kept in-frame rearrangements with V and J called. Such tables lack part of the clones; where checked against another copy, unresolved V genes explain under half of the gap, and the rest is unexplained. That table gives V, J and clone size, and the DNA gave D and trimming. The sample includes approximately 230,000 clones, with about 83% observed a single time. Clones ranked in the top ten supply approximately 6% of the sample.

V is trimmed back by 5 bases and J by 2 bases, and the junction contains 4 bases that no gene match accounts for. From cysteine to phenylalanine, the CDR3 is 15 amino acids long. Solely the CDR3 DNA is kept, with 45 bases framed from the first base. The germline V gene (reference sequence) gives CDR1 as MNHEY and CDR2 as SMNVEV. Overall study outcomes, separate from this receptor: How much clinical and demographic metadata was included differed by source and by participant, and the metadata was provided uncurated.

Collaborating institutions collected whole blood in K2EDTA tubes following their own protocols. For TCRbeta analysis, collaborator samples were shipped as frozen whole blood, as isolated PBMCs, or as DNA extracted from either sample type. About this clone: Its specific antigen is unknown. Per-nucleotide qualities are absent, and no much larger clonotype sits a single base away.

The source material was peripheral blood. This receptor was identified in a man aged 80 or over with acute or convalescent COVID-19. The chain joins TRBV27 to TRBJ2-1; 9 central nucleotides agree with TRBD1. The base sequence is TGTGCCAGCAGTCTAGGACAGGGGCCCTACAATGAGCAGTTCTTC. Translated, this is CASSLGQGPYNEQFF.